This T cell receptor beta chain was identified during a study of human T cells and chemical hapten exposure. The overall study: Throughout a study of 20 to 25 weeks, patients underwent weekly scalp administration of diphenylcyclopropenone doses. Points from the study as a whole: Against controls, expanded TCRs gave rise to significantly more large CDR3 similarity clusters.

This clonotype came up a few times. The antigen is undetermined. One junction end disagrees with the germline gene, perhaps due to a read error. Per the germline V gene, CDR1 is DFQATT and CDR2 is SNEGSKA (reference sequence). CDR3 length: 12 residues. Library preparation tagged each individual cDNA molecule with a unique molecular identifier. TCRdb used MiXCR to reprocess the RACE reads, holding one entry per CDR3 protein. This table has 380,000 or so distinct CDR3 sequences, 4% to 5.5% appearing once. Time point defined: patch test 1, 2 weeks after DPC sensitization. This sample's treatment: therapeutic diphenylcyclopropenone sensitization with weekly scalp DPC.

Source: whole blood, taken in connection with sensitization to the hapten diphenylcyclopropenone (DPC). The sequence derives from a woman between 50 and 59 years old with alopecia areata. Some clones in this sample may be carry-over from other donors' samples. This chain connects TRBV20-1 to TRBJ2-3; 7 positions agree with TRBD2. The chain's CDR3 is CSPSGGTDTQYF. Here the CDR3 DNA reads TGCAGTCCTAGCGGAGGGACAGATACGCAGTATTTT.